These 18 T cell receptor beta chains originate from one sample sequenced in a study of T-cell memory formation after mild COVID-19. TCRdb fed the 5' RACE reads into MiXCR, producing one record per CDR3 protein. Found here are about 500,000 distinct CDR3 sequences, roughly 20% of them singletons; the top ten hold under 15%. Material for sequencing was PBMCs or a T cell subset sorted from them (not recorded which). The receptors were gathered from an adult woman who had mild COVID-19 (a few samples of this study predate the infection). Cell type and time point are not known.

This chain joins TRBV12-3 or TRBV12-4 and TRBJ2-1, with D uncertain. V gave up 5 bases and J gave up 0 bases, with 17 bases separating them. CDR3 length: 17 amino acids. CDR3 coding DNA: TGTGCCAGCAGTCCGTTCACAGACGTCAGCTCCTACAATGAGCAGTTCTTC. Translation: CASSPFTDVSSYNEQFF.

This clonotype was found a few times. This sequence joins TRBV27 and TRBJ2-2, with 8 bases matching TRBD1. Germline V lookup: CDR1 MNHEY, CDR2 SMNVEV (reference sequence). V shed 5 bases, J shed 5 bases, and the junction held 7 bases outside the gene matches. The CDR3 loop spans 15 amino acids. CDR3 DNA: TGTGCCAGCAGTCGGGACAGGCTGGGTACCGGGGAGCTGTTTTTT. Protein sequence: CASSRDRLGTGELFF.

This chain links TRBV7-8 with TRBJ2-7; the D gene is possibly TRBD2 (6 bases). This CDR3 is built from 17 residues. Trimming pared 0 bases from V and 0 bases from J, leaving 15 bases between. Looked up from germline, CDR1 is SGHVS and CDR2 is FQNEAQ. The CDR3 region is CASSLAQGSGISYEQYF. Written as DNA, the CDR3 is TGTGCCAGCAGCTTAGCGCAGGGTAGCGGTATCTCCTACGAGCAGTACTTC.

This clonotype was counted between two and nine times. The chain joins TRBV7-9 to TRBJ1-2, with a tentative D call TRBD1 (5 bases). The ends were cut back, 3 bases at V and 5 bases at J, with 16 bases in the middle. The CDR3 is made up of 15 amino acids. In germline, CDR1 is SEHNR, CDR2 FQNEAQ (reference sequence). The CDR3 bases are TGTGCCAGCAGCTTGGGGCAGGGAGGAGAATATGGCTACACCTTC. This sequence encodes CASSLGQGGEYGYTF. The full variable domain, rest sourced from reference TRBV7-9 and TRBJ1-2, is DTGVSQNPRHKITKRGQNVTFRCDPISEHNRLYWYRQTLGQGPEFLTYFQNEAQLEKSRLLSDRFSAERPKGSFSTLEIQRTEQGDSAMYLCASSLGQGGEYGYTFGSGTRLTVV.

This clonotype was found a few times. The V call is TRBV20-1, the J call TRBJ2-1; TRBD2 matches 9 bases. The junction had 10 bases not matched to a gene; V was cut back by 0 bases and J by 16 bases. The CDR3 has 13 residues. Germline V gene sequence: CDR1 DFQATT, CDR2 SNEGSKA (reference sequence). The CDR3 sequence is CSARDSSGMRGFF. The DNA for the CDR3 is TGCAGTGCTAGAGATTCTAGCGGGATGCGGGGTTTCTTC.

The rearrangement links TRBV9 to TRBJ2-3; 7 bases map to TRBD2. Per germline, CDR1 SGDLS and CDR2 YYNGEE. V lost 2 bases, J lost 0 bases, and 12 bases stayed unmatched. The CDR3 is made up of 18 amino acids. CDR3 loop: CASSVGTGGRESTDTQYF. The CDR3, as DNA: TGTGCCAGCAGCGTGGGAACGGGAGGTAGAGAGAGCACAGATACGCAGTATTTT.

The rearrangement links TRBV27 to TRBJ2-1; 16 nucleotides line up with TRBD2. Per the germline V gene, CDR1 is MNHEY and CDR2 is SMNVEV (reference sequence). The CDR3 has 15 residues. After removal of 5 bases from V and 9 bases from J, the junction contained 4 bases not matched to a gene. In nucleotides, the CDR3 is TGTGCCAGCAGTATGGGACTAGCGGGAGGGGGTGAGCAGTTCTTC. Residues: CASSMGLAGGGEQFF.

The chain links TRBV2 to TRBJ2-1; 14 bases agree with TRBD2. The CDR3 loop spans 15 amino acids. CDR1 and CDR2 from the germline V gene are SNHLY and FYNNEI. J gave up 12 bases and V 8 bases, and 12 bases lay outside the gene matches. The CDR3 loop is CASGVPTSGRAGQFF. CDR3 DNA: TGTGCCAGCGGGGTACCGACTAGCGGGAGGGCAGGGCAGTTCTTC.

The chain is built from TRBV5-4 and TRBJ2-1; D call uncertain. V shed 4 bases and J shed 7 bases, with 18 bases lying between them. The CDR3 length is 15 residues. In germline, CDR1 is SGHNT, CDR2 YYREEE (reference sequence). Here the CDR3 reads CASSMASAPENEQFF. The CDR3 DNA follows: TGTGCCAGCAGCATGGCCTCAGCTCCGGAGAATGAGCAGTTCTTC.

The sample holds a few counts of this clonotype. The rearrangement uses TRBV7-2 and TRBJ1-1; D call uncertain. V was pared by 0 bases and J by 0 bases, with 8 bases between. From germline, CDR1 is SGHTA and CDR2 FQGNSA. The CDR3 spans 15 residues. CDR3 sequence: CASSLAAVMNTEAFF. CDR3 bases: TGTGCCAGCAGCTTAGCCGCGGTCATGAACACTGAAGCTTTCTTT.

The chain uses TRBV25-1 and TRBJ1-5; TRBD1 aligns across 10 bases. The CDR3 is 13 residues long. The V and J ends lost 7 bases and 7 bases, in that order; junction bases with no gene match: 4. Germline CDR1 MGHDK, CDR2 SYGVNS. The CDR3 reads CASMGQGHQPQHF. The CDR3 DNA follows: TGTGCCAGCATGGGACAGGGGCACCAGCCCCAGCATTTT.

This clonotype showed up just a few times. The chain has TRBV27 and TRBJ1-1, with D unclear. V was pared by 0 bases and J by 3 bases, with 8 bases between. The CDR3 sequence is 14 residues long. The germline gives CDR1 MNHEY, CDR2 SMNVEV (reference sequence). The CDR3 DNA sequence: TGTGCCAGCAGTTTATCAGTCGGGCACACTGAAGCTTTCTTT. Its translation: CASSLSVGHTEAFF.

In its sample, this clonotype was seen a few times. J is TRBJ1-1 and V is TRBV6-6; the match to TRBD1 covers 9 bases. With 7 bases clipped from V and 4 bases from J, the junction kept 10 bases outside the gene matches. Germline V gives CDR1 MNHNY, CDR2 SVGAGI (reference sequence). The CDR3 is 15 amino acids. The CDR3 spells CASTDPPGQGTEAFF. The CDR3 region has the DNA TGTGCCAGCACTGATCCCCCGGGACAGGGCACTGAAGCTTTCTTT.

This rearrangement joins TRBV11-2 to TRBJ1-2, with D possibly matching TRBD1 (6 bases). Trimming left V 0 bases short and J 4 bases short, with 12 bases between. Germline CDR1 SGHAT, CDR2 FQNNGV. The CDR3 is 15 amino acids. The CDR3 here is CASSLDRTGSYGYTF. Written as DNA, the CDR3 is TGTGCCAGCAGCTTAGATCGCACAGGGTCCTATGGCTACACCTTC.

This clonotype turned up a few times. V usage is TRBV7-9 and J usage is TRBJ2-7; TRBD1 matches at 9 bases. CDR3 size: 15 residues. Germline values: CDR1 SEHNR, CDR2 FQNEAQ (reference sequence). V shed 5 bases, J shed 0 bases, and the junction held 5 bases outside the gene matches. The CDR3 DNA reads TGTGCCAGCAGCCCAGACAGGGGGATCTCCTACGAGCAGTACTTC. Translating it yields CASSPDRGISYEQYF.

CDR3 coding DNA: TGTGCCATCGGCTCGGAGGTGGGGAATGAGCAGTTCTTC. As protein: CAIGSEVGNEQFF. The V and J genes are TRBV10-3 and TRBJ2-1; D may be TRBD2 (5 bases). The CDR3 is 13 residues long. Germline CDR1 reads ENHRY; CDR2 reads SYGVKD. V dropped 8 bases and J dropped 7 bases, with 15 bases sitting between them.

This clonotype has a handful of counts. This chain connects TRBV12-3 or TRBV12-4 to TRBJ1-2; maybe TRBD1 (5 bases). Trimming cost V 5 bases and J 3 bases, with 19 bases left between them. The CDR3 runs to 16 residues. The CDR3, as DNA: TGTGCCAGCAGTGAACCGGGACTGAGTCGGGACTATGGCTACACCTTC. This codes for CASSEPGLSRDYGYTF.

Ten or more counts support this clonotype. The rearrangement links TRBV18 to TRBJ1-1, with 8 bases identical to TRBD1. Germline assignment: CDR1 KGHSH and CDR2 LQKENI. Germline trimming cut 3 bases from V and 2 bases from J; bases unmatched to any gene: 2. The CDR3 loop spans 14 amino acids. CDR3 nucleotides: TGTGCCAGCTCACCGGACAGGGTCAACACTGAAGCTTTCTTT. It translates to CASSPDRVNTEAFF.